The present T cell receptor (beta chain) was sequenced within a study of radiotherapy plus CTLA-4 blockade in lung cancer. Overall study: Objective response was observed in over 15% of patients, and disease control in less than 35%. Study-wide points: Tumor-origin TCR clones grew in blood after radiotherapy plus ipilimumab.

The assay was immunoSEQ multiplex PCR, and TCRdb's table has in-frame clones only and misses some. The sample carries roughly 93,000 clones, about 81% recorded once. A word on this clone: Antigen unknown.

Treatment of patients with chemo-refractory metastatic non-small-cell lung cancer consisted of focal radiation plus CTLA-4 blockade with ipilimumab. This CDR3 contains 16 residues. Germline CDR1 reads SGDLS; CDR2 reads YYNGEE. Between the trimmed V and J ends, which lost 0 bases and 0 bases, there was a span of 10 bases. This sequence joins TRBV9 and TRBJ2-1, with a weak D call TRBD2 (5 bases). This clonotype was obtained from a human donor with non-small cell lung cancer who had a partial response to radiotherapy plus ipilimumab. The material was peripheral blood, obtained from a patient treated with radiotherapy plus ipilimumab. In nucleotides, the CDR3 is TGTGCCAGCAGCGTAGTTCCGGGGAGCTCCTACAATGAGCAGTTCTTC. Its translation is CASSVVPGSSYNEQFF.